A selection of T cell receptor beta chains follows, all from one sample in a study of OX40 agonist ivuxolimab in advanced cancers. This table comes from immunoSEQ multiplex PCR, and its TCRdb copy is limited to in-frame clones, with some not included. This table has more than 80,000 clones, roughly 89% appearing once. The material sequenced was CD4+ or CD8+ T cells sorted from blood, taken in a trial of the OX40 agonist ivuxolimab. The source of these receptors is an adult with an advanced solid tumor such as melanoma, head and neck, liver or kidney cancer. Each CDR3 is given with its conserved first and last residue. D genes are given only for firm matches. A clone size is listed for some rows: how often the clone was seen (once, few, many), or a class if it is expanded.

clone_size d_call j_call v_call cdr3_aa cdr3_nt
. . TRBJ2-2 TRBV4-1 CASGAPAMVGGELFF TGCGCCAGCGGCGCCCCCGCCATGGTAGGCGGGGAGCTGTTTTTT
. . TRBJ2-3 TRBV4-1 CASSYQGQMQYF TGCGCCAGCAGCTATCAAGGACAAATGCAGTATTTT
. . TRBJ1-1 TRBV29-1 CSATTSAGGTEAFF TGCAGCGCCACAACTTCGGCGGGGGGCACTGAAGCTTTCTTT
. . TRBJ1-1 TRBV10-3 CAISEEGISAEAFF TGTGCCATCAGTGAGGAAGGGATTTCCGCTGAAGCTTTCTTT
. . TRBJ2-7 TRBV7-2 CASSLGLPNYEQYF TGTGCCAGCAGCTTGGGACTTCCAAACTACGAGCAGTACTTC
. . TRBJ1-1 TRBV5-1 CASSLQNTEAFF TGCGCCAGCAGTCTACAGAACACTGAAGCTTTCTTT
once . TRBJ2-1 TRBV5-1 CASSLARTGAGGQFF TGCGCCAGCAGCTTGGCAAGGACAGGCGCCGGGGGGCAGTTCTTC
. TRBD1 TRBJ1-2 TRBV27 CASSQGVDGYTF TGTGCCAGCAGTCAGGGGGTCGATGGCTACACCTTC
once TRBD1 TRBJ1-2 TRBV7-2 CASSLARQGDGYTF TGTGCCAGCAGCTTAGCCCGACAGGGAGATGGCTACACCTTC
once TRBD1 TRBJ2-7 TRBV6-5 CASSRDRVGEQYF TGTGCCAGCAGCCGGGACAGGGTCGGCGAGCAGTACTTC
few TRBD2 TRBJ2-7 TRBV19 CASSSGTTGSYEQYF TGTGCCAGTAGTAGCGGGACTACCGGCTCCTACGAGCAGTACTTC
few TRBD1 TRBJ1-4 TRBV19 CASSPRLGQGNEKLFF TGTGCCAGTAGTCCAAGGTTGGGACAGGGGAATGAAAAACTGTTTTTT
few TRBD1 TRBJ2-2 TRBV5-6 CASSPVGTGNTGELFF TGTGCCAGCAGCCCGGTTGGGACAGGGAACACCGGGGAGCTGTTTTTT
. . TRBJ1-5 TRBV19 CASSIVRSNQPQHF TGTGCCAGTAGTATAGTAAGGAGCAATCAGCCCCAGCATTTT
once TRBD2 TRBJ2-1 TRBV19 CASRTSGSHNEQFF TGTGCCAGTAGGACTAGCGGGAGCCACAATGAGCAGTTCTTC
. . TRBJ2-1 TRBV15 CATSRGRGTDNEQFF TGTGCCACCAGCAGGGGACGGGGCACCGACAATGAGCAGTTCTTC
. . TRBJ2-1 TRBV5-1 CASSLAGGNEQFF TGCGCCAGCAGCTTGGCAGGGGGGAATGAGCAGTTCTTC
. . TRBJ2-7 TRBV4-3 CASSQSQGPYEQYF TGCGCCAGCAGCCAGTCACAGGGACCCTACGAGCAGTACTTC
. . TRBJ2-7 TRBV2 CASSERRGHEQYF TGTGCCAGCAGTGAACGCAGGGGTCACGAGCAGTACTTC
. . TRBJ2-1 TRBV10-3 CAISEDVSSTDEQFF TGTGCCATCAGTGAGGACGTTTCCTCCACCGATGAGCAGTTCTTC
. . TRBJ2-7 TRBV7-2 CASSLGRGLMYEQYF TGTGCCAGCAGCTTAGGTAGAGGGCTCATGTACGAGCAGTACTTC
. . TRBJ1-2 TRBV7-2 CASSGTGTNYGYTF TGTGCCAGCAGCGGTACAGGGACTAACTATGGCTACACCTTC
once . TRBJ2-1 TRBV19 CASSSRGSYNEQFF TGTGCCAGTAGTTCCAGGGGTTCCTACAATGAGCAGTTCTTC
. . TRBJ2-3 TRBV7-2 CASSLTGGRTDTQYF TGTGCCAGCAGCTTAACGGGGGGCCGCACAGATACGCAGTATTTT
. . TRBJ2-5 TRBV11-3 CASSSPGQQETQYF TGTGCCAGCAGCTCACCGGGACAACAAGAGACCCAGTACTTC
. . TRBJ1-5 TRBV30 CAWSVTGTQPQHF TGTGCCTGGAGTGTAACAGGGACCCAGCCCCAGCATTTT
. TRBD1 TRBJ1-2 TRBV7-8 CASSLAQGAGYGYTF TGTGCCAGCAGCTTAGCCCAGGGGGCAGGCTATGGCTACACCTTC
once TRBD2 TRBJ2-4 TRBV10-3 CAISGSGGAKNIQYF TGTGCCATCAGTGGTAGCGGGGGGGCCAAAAACATTCAGTACTTC
. TRBD1 TRBJ2-3 TRBV6-5 CASTHEGTGTQYF TGTGCCAGCACCCACGAGGGGACAGGTACGCAGTATTTT
. TRBD1 TRBJ2-7 TRBV5-4 CASSLRQGASYEQYF TGTGCCAGCAGCTTACGACAGGGGGCGTCCTACGAGCAGTACTTC
. TRBD1 TRBJ2-3 TRBV6-5 CASRRGQATDTQYF TGTGCCAGCAGGAGGGGGCAGGCTACAGATACGCAGTATTTT
. TRBD2 TRBJ2-3 TRBV19 CASSMTPGGIDTQYF TGTGCCAGTAGTATGACCCCGGGAGGAATAGATACGCAGTATTTT
. . TRBJ2-7 TRBV7-2 CASSLEGKYEQYF TGTGCCAGCAGCTTAGAGGGAAAATACGAGCAGTACTTC
. TRBD1 TRBJ1-1 TRBV19 CASTDRGRDTEAFF TGTGCCAGTACCGACAGGGGAAGGGACACTGAAGCTTTCTTT
. . TRBJ2-1 TRBV5-1 CASSLAGPSSYNEQFF TGCGCCAGCAGCCTCGCAGGGCCGAGCTCCTACAATGAGCAGTTCTTC
. . TRBJ1-3 TRBV9 CASSNHRVTGNTIYF TGTGCCAGCAGCAACCACAGGGTCACTGGAAACACCATATATTTT
. TRBD2 TRBJ2-7 TRBV7-9 CASSPTSGVYEQYF TGTGCCAGCAGCCCGACTAGCGGGGTCTACGAGCAGTACTTC
. . TRBJ1-5 TRBV4-3 CASSQEAGRGQPQHF TGCGCCAGCAGCCAAGAGGCTGGTCGGGGTCAGCCCCAGCATTTT
. . TRBJ2-3 TRBV6-1 CASSEIGVSTDTQYF TGTGCCAGCAGTGAAATCGGGGTTAGCACAGATACGCAGTATTTT
. . TRBJ1-1 TRBV5-1 CASSLNVNTEAFF TGCGCCAGCAGCTTGAACGTGAACACTGAAGCTTTCTTT
. . TRBJ1-5 TRBV11-1 CAPHQPQHF TGTGCCCCTCATCAGCCCCAGCATTTT
. TRBD1 TRBJ2-5 TRBV18 CASSPPEGALGQETQYF TGTGCCAGCTCACCACCCGAGGGGGCGCTGGGCCAAGAGACCCAGTACTTC
. TRBD1 TRBJ2-2 TRBV19 CASSIDSFGQGTGELFF TGTGCCAGTAGTATAGATTCATTCGGACAGGGGACCGGGGAGCTGTTTTTT
. . TRBJ1-1 TRBV5-1 CASTLAGGLNTEAFF TGCGCCAGCACCCTCGCGGGGGGATTGAACACTGAAGCTTTCTTT
. . TRBJ1-2 TRBV7-9 CASSLSAGIYGYTF TGTGCCAGCAGCTTATCCGCAGGGATTTATGGCTACACCTTC
. . TRBJ2-1 TRBV27 CASSDHPALYNEQFF TGTGCCAGCAGCGATCACCCAGCCCTCTACAATGAGCAGTTCTTC
. TRBD2 TRBJ2-5 TRBV27 CASSSTSGGYQETQYF TGTGCCAGCAGCTCGACTAGCGGGGGGTACCAAGAGACCCAGTACTTC
. . TRBJ2-5 TRBV5-8 CASSPRQGAREQYF TGTGCCAGCAGCCCCCGCCAGGGGGCGCGGGAGCAGTACTTC
. TRBD1 TRBJ2-2 TRBV5-4 CASSFWGRGRTGELFF TGTGCCAGCAGCTTTTGGGGCAGGGGGCGCACCGGGGAGCTGTTTTTT
. TRBD2 TRBJ2-2 TRBV7-2 CASSSRASGIGGGELFF TGTGCCAGCAGCTCTAGGGCTAGCGGGATCGGTGGGGGGGAGCTGTTTTTT
. TRBD2 TRBJ2-7 TRBV5-4 CASSPGGGSYEQYF TGTGCCAGCAGTCCCGGGGGGGGGTCCTACGAGCAGTACTTC
. . TRBJ2-5 TRBV6-5 CASTLSASHQETQYF TGTGCCAGCACCCTTTCGGCCTCACACCAAGAGACCCAGTACTTC
. . TRBJ2-3 TRBV19 CASSMGLGGTDTQYF TGTGCCAGTAGTATGGGTCTGGGCGGCACAGATACGCAGTATTTT
. TRBD1 TRBJ2-5 TRBV30 CAWSKGLTGAKETQYF TGTGCCTGGAGTAAGGGGCTGACAGGGGCTAAAGAGACCCAGTACTTC
. TRBD2 TRBJ2-1 TRBV4-2 CASSQDTGGIYNEQFF TGTGCCAGCAGCCAAGATACGGGGGGGATATACAATGAGCAGTTCTTC
. TRBD1 TRBJ2-3 TRBV6-5 CASSYRLQGDTQYF TGTGCCAGCAGTTATCGTTTACAGGGGGATACGCAGTATTTT
. TRBD1 TRBJ1-1 TRBV19 CASSMTGGLTEAFF TGTGCCAGTAGTATGACAGGGGGATTGACTGAAGCTTTCTTT